This T cell receptor beta chain was observed in a study of early T cells in non-severe SARS-CoV-2 infection. TCRdb used MiXCR to reprocess the 5' RACE reads, holding one entry per CDR3 protein. Found here are about 71,000 distinct CDR3 sequences, roughly an eighth of them singletons; the top ten hold about 14%. General study results and limits: VDJdb matching, biased toward anti-spike CD8 responses, missed private and CD4 specificities.

This clonotype was counted a few times. Its matching antigen is unknown. The V gene end was trimmed by 2 bases and the J gene end by 6 bases; junction bases not matched to a gene: 8. Per the germline V gene, CDR1 is SGHVS and CDR2 is FNYEAQ. The CDR3 consists of 15 residues. V and J are TRBV7-6 and TRBJ2-3, with 7 bases lining up with TRBD2. Input material: whole blood. This TCR was sampled from an adult who was a healthcare worker with PCR-confirmed SARS-CoV-2 infection or an uninfected control (not recorded which). The CDR3 is CASSLPSSGADTQYF. The CDR3 DNA is TGTGCCAGCAGCTTACCATCTAGCGGTGCGGATACGCAGTATTTT.